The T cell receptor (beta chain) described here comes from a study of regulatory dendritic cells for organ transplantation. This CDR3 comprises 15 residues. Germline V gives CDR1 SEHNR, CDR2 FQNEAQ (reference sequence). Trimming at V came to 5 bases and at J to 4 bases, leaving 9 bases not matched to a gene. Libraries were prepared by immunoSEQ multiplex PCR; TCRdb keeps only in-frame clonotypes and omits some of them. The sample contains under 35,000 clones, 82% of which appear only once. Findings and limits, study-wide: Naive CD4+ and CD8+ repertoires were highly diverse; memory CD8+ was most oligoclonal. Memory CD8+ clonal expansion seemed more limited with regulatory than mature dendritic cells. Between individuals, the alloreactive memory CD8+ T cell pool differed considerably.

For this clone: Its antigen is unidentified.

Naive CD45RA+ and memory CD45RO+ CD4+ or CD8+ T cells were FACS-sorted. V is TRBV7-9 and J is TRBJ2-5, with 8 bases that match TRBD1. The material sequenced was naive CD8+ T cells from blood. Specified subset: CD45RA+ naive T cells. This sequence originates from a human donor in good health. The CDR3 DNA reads TGTGCCAGCAGCCCGCCTGGCAGGGGGCTAGAGACCCAGTACTTC. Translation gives CASSPPGRGLETQYF.